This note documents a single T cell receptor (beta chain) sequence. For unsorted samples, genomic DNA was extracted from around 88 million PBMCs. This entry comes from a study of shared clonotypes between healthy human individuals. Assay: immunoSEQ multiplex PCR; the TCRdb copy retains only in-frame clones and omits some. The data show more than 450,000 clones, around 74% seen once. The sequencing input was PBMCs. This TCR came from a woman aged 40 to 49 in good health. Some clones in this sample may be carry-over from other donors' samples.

CDR3 sequence (DNA): TGTGCCAGCAGCTTAGGCCTAGGTTACAATGAGCAGTTCTTC. Protein: CASSLGLGYNEQFF. The gene calls are TRBV7-9 and TRBJ2-1; D is undetermined. Looked up from germline, CDR1 is SEHNR and CDR2 is FQNEAQ (reference sequence). Deletions cut 1 base from V and 4 bases from J, with 8 bases between. This CDR3 spans 14 amino acids. The variable domain in full, completed from reference TRBV7-9 and TRBJ2-1, reads DTGVSQNPRHKITKRGQNVTFRCDPISEHNRLYWYRQTLGQGPEFLTYFQNEAQLEKSRLLSDRFSAERPKGSFSTLEIQRTEQGDSAMYLCASSLGLGYNEQFFGPGTRLTVL.